The 29 T cell receptor beta chains given below trace back to one sample, sequenced in a study of OX40 agonist ivuxolimab in advanced cancers. Profiling relied on immunoSEQ multiplex PCR, and the TCRdb table lists in-frame clones only, not all of them. The sample shows about 110,000 clones, 75% to 95% of them seen only once. The sequenced sample was CD4+ or CD8+ T cells sorted from blood, obtained in a trial of the OX40 agonist ivuxolimab. These receptors all stem from an adult with an advanced solid tumor such as melanoma, head and neck, liver or kidney cancer.

This clone was picked up a small number of times. The rearrangement joins TRBV13 to TRBJ1-2; 8 positions agree with TRBD1. The junction had 7 bases not matched to a gene; V was cut back by 1 base and J by 3 bases. This CDR3 comprises 16 residues. Germline CDR1 is PRHDT and CDR2 is FYEKMQ (reference sequence). CDR3 DNA: TGTGCCAGCAGCTTAGCCCAGGGGGCAGCATACTATGGCTACACCTTC. The encoded protein is CASSLAQGAAYYGYTF.

This clone is a singleton in its sample. V usage is TRBV7-2 and J usage is TRBJ1-1; 9 nucleotides agree with TRBD1. Germline V gene sequence: CDR1 SGHTA, CDR2 FQGNSA. With V trimmed by 5 bases and J by 9 bases, 19 bases remained unmatched. This CDR3 spans 17 amino acids. The CDR3 DNA reads as TGTGCCAGCAGCCCACGACCGAAACCGGGACAGGGAGGCAAAGCTTTCTTT. This translates into CASSPRPKPGQGGKAFF.

This chain uses TRBV6-6 with TRBJ2-7; TRBD1 matches at 12 bases. Germline trimming cut 7 bases from V and 6 bases from J; bases unmatched to any gene: 10. This CDR3 has 15 residues. Germline V lookup: CDR1 MNHNY, CDR2 SVGAGI (reference sequence). This CDR3 reads CASNQAGTGGGEQYF. The CDR3 DNA follows: TGTGCCAGCAATCAAGCAGGGACAGGGGGCGGCGAGCAGTACTTC.

The chain has TRBV18 and TRBJ2-5; no definite D call. Per the germline V gene, CDR1 is KGHSH and CDR2 is LQKENI. V was cut by 3 bases and J by 2 bases, with 4 bases left in between. CDR3 length: 12 amino acids. DNA for the CDR3: TGTGCCAGCTCACCCCTTCAAGAGACCCAGTACTTC. Its protein is CASSPLQETQYF.

This clone was found a few times. This chain joins TRBV10-3 and TRBJ2-1; 9 nucleotides agree with TRBD2. Germline CDR1 ENHRY, CDR2 SYGVKD. This CDR3 is built from 19 residues. With 0 bases clipped from V and 1 base from J, the junction kept 10 bases outside the gene matches. CDR3 nucleotides: TGTGCCATCAGTGAGTCGGGGTCTAGCGGGGATAGATCCTACAATGAGCAGTTCTTC. This encodes CAISESGSSGDRSYNEQFF.

V and J are TRBV11-3 and TRBJ2-1, with 10 bases that match TRBD2. CDR3 length: 14 amino acids. Trimming cost V 5 bases and J 6 bases; bases outside gene matches: 4. Looked up from germline, CDR1 is SGHNT and CDR2 is YENEEA. CDR3 sequence (DNA): TGTGCCAGCAGCCAGCGGGGGGGCCGCAATGAGCAGTTCTTC. This sequence encodes CASSQRGGRNEQFF. Looking up the rest from reference TRBV11-3 and TRBJ2-1 gives the full variable domain: EAGVVQSPRYKIIEKKQPVAFWCNPISGHNTLYWYLQNLGQGPELLIRYENEEAVDDSQLPKDRFSAERLKGVDSTLKIQPAELGDSAVYLCASSQRGGRNEQFFGPGTRLTVL.

This sequence joins TRBV27 and TRBJ1-5, with D possibly TRBD1 on 5 matching bases. The CDR3 is 14 amino acids. Germline V gene lookup returns CDR1 MNHEY and CDR2 SMNVEV (reference sequence). V was trimmed by 3 bases and J by 3 bases, leaving 9 bases between them. The CDR3 DNA reads TGTGCCAGCAGTTTCGGGGCCCACAATCAGCCCCAGCATTTT. Its protein product is CASSFGAHNQPQHF.

This clone is a singleton in its sample. The V and J genes are TRBV29-1 and TRBJ2-1; 14 nucleotides align to TRBD2. The CDR3 covers 14 residues. V shed 7 bases, J shed 6 bases, and the junction held 5 bases outside the gene matches. CDR1 is SQVTM, CDR2 ANQGSEA, per germline. In DNA, the CDR3 is TGCAGCGCCCCGGGACTAGCGGGGGCCAATGAGCAGTTCTTC. This translates into CSAPGLAGANEQFF.

This chain joins TRBV5-6 and TRBJ2-5; D is perhaps TRBD1 (5 bases). The CDR3 loop spans 14 amino acids. CDR1 and CDR2 (germline): SGHDT, YYEEEE. Trimming left V 0 bases short and J 4 bases short, with 10 bases between. In DNA form, the CDR3 reads TGTGCCAGCAGCTTGGTGGGAAGGGGAGAGACCCAGTACTTC. This translates into CASSLVGRGETQYF.

Only one count was recorded for this clone. The CDR3 DNA reads TGTGCCAGCAGTGGACCAGGATTGAACTATGGCTACACCTTC. Encoded protein: CASSGPGLNYGYTF. The V gene is TRBV6-1, the J gene TRBJ1-2; D is unresolved. The CDR3 extends over 14 amino acids. CDR1 is MNHNS and CDR2 is SASEGT in the germline V gene. The germline V and J ends were trimmed by 4 bases and 2 bases, with 11 bases remaining between them.

The V gene is TRBV6-1, the J gene TRBJ1-4; TRBD1 agrees at 10 bases. J gave up 8 bases and V 2 bases, and 2 bases lay outside the gene matches. Germline-derived CDR1 and CDR2 are MNHNS and SASEGT. The CDR3 spans 14 residues. CDR3 bases: TGTGCCAGCAGTGAACGGACAGGGGGAGAAAAACTGTTTTTT. Amino acids: CASSERTGGEKLFF.

This sequence joins TRBV18 and TRBJ1-1; no reliable D call. Trimming took off 0 bases at V and 1 base at J, with 12 bases between the two ends. The CDR3 is 16 amino acids. Germline CDR1 and CDR2: KGHSH and LQKENI. In nucleotides, the CDR3 is TGTGCCAGCTCACCACCTAATGGCCTCAGGAACACTGAAGCTTTCTTT. Its protein is CASSPPNGLRNTEAFF. The complete variable domain, with remaining parts taken from reference TRBV18 and TRBJ1-1, reads NAGVMQNPRHLVRRRGQEARLRCSPMKGHSHVYWYRQLPEEGLKFMVYLQKENIIDESGMPKERFSAEFPKEGPSILRIQQVVRGDSAAYFCASSPPNGLRNTEAFFGQGTRLTVV.

The rearrangement links TRBV19 to TRBJ1-5; TRBD1 agrees at 11 bases. Germline CDR1 is LNHDA and CDR2 is SQIVND (reference sequence). The CDR3 is 15 residues long. The J segment lost 7 bases and the V segment lost 4 bases, leaving 6 bases of the junction unmatched. Here the CDR3 DNA reads TGTGCCAGTAGTACCACCGGGACAGGGGGACAGCCCCAGCATTTT. Translated, it gives CASSTTGTGGQPQHF.

This chain joins TRBV19 and TRBJ2-6; either TRBD1 or TRBD2 may supply D (6 bases each). The ends were cut back, 8 bases at V and 4 bases at J, with 12 bases in the middle. The CDR3 is 14 residues long. CDR1 LNHDA and CDR2 SQIVND come from the germline V gene (reference sequence). In nucleotides, the CDR3 is TGTGCCAGTCATTCGGGGGCCGGGGCCAACGTCCTGACTTTC. Translating it yields CASHSGAGANVLTF.

The chain employs TRBV7-9 and TRBJ1-4, with a possible D match to TRBD1 (5 bases). V gave up 5 bases and J gave up 10 bases, with 14 bases separating them. CDR1 and CDR2 from the germline V gene are SEHNR and FQNEAQ (reference sequence). The CDR3 has 13 residues. For the CDR3, the DNA is TGTGCCAGCAGCGAAGGGAGTCAGGGAAAACTGTTTTTT. Its protein is CASSEGSQGKLFF.

The chain is built from TRBV18 and TRBJ2-7; D is unresolved. The CDR3 is made up of 14 amino acids. Trimming left V 3 bases short and J 3 bases short, with 12 bases between. Germline V gene sequence: CDR1 KGHSH, CDR2 LQKENI. The CDR3 here is CASSPGRNYYEQYF. CDR3 bases: TGTGCCAGCTCACCCGGGCGGAATTACTACGAGCAGTACTTC.

This chain links TRBV28 with TRBJ1-1, with D hard to call. Trimming took 1 base from V and 5 from J, leaving 8 bases between them. Germline values: CDR1 MDHEN, CDR2 SYDVKM. The CDR3 is 13 residues long. The CDR3 loop is CASSLLGKTEAFF. The CDR3 nucleotides are TGTGCCAGCAGTTTATTAGGTAAAACTGAAGCTTTCTTT.

The chain is built from TRBV5-4 and TRBJ2-7; TRBD1 or TRBD2 may be the D gene (5 bases each). This CDR3 region has 14 residues. The germline V and J ends were trimmed by 0 bases and 3 bases, with 10 bases remaining between them. Germline CDR1 SGHNT, CDR2 YYREEE (reference sequence). CDR3 amino acids: CASSLGAGSYEQYF. CDR3 DNA: TGTGCCAGCAGCTTGGGAGCAGGGAGCTACGAGCAGTACTTC.

A few counts support this clone. Here the CDR3 reads CASSATGGYTDTQYF. The DNA of the CDR3 is TGTGCCAGCAGCGCAACGGGGGGTTACACAGATACGCAGTATTTT. The chain uses TRBV9 and TRBJ2-3; 7 positions match TRBD2. V shed 3 bases, J shed 2 bases, and the junction held 6 bases outside the gene matches. This CDR3 has 15 amino acids. In germline, CDR1 is SGDLS, CDR2 YYNGEE. The entire variable domain, with the rest obtained from reference TRBV9 and TRBJ2-3, is as follows: DSGVTQTPKHLITATGQRVTLRCSPRSGDLSVYWYQQSLDQGLQFLIQYYNGEERAKGNILERFSAQQFPDLHSELNLSSLELGDSALYFCASSATGGYTDTQYFGPGTRLTVL.

The rearrangement joins TRBV30 to TRBJ2-2; 8 bases agree with TRBD2. The V and J ends lost 4 bases and 5 bases, in that order; junction bases with no gene match: 9. This CDR3 region has 15 residues. Germline V gene data show CDR1 as GTSNPN and CDR2 as SVGIG (reference sequence). This CDR3 reads CAWKGGAGVTGELFF. The CDR3 DNA is TGTGCCTGGAAAGGGGGAGCGGGGGTGACCGGGGAGCTGTTTTTT.

This chain uses TRBV2 with TRBJ1-5; no definite D call. V lost 4 bases to trimming and J lost 5 bases, with 12 bases between them. The CDR3 runs to 14 residues. Germline values: CDR1 SNHLY, CDR2 FYNNEI. CDR3 residues: CASSGTWVDQPQHF. CDR3 nucleotides: TGTGCCAGCAGTGGAACATGGGTTGATCAGCCCCAGCATTTT.

The chain links TRBV19 to TRBJ2-2; no definite D call. This CDR3 contains 13 residues. Germline values: CDR1 LNHDA, CDR2 SQIVND (reference sequence). The ends were cut back, 7 bases at V and 5 bases at J, with 11 bases in the middle. The CDR3 region has the DNA TGTGCCAGTATCCTAGTCATAACCGGGGAGCTGTTTTTT. Translated: CASILVITGELFF.

The chain carries TRBV2 and TRBJ2-1; 7 bases align to TRBD1. With V trimmed by 8 bases and J by 1 base, 5 bases remained unmatched. The CDR3 sequence is 14 residues long. Germline V gene lookup returns CDR1 SNHLY and CDR2 FYNNEI. The CDR3 DNA sequence: TGTGCCAGCTTACTGGGACAGTCCTACAATGAGCAGTTCTTC. Its translation is CASLLGQSYNEQFF.

The chain uses TRBV29-1 and TRBJ2-3, with 8 bases fitting TRBD1. The V gene's germline CDR1 is SQVTM and CDR2 ANQGSEA. The junction had 4 bases not matched to a gene; V was cut back by 1 base and J by 1 base. The CDR3 extends over 15 amino acids. CDR3 region: CSVEVAGGRTDTQYF. The CDR3 DNA sequence: TGCAGCGTTGAAGTAGCAGGGGGCCGCACAGATACGCAGTATTTT.

The gene calls are TRBV19 and TRBJ2-5, with 9 bases that match TRBD2. The junction had 6 bases not matched to a gene; V was cut back by 3 bases and J by 1 base. The germline V gene encodes CDR1 LNHDA and CDR2 SQIVND (reference sequence). This CDR3 region has 16 residues. This CDR3 is CASSMGAGGPQETQYF. CDR3 in DNA: TGTGCCAGTAGTATGGGGGCGGGGGGGCCCCAAGAGACCCAGTACTTC.

The J gene is TRBJ2-2, the V gene TRBV6-5; 9 positions match TRBD1. Trimming took 6 bases from V and 7 from J; bases not matched to a gene: 6. Germline V gene sequence: CDR1 MNHEY, CDR2 SVGAGI. This CDR3 comprises 14 residues. CDR3 DNA: TGTGCCAGCAGACTACAGGGGGCCGGCGGGGAGCTGTTTTTT. Translated: CASRLQGAGGELFF.

This chain connects TRBV4-3 to TRBJ2-2; 8 nucleotides agree with TRBD1. In germline, CDR1 is LGHNA, CDR2 YSLEER. The CDR3 is 15 amino acids. The trim removed 1 base at V and 6 bases at J, leaving 4 bases unmatched. CDR3 amino acids: CASSQGTGTSGELFF. CDR3 DNA: TGCGCCAGCAGCCAAGGGACAGGGACCTCCGGGGAGCTGTTTTTT.

The chain's CDR3 is CASSGTAGAYNEQFF. The DNA of the CDR3 is TGTGCCAGCAGCGGAACAGCGGGGGCTTACAATGAGCAGTTCTTC. The V and J genes are TRBV5-4 and TRBJ2-1; 8 nucleotides match TRBD2. Germline V CDR1 and CDR2: SGHNT, YYREEE (reference sequence). Trimming took 4 bases from V and 4 from J; bases not matched to a gene: 7. This CDR3 is 15 amino acids long.

The V gene is TRBV11-3, the J gene TRBJ2-2; D gene ambiguous. CDR3 size: 13 residues. Germline assignment: CDR1 SGHNT and CDR2 YENEEA. V lost 4 bases to trimming and J lost 5 bases, with 8 bases between them. The CDR3 sequence: CASSSPRTGELFF. CDR3 bases: TGTGCCAGCAGCTCCCCGCGGACCGGGGAGCTGTTTTTT.